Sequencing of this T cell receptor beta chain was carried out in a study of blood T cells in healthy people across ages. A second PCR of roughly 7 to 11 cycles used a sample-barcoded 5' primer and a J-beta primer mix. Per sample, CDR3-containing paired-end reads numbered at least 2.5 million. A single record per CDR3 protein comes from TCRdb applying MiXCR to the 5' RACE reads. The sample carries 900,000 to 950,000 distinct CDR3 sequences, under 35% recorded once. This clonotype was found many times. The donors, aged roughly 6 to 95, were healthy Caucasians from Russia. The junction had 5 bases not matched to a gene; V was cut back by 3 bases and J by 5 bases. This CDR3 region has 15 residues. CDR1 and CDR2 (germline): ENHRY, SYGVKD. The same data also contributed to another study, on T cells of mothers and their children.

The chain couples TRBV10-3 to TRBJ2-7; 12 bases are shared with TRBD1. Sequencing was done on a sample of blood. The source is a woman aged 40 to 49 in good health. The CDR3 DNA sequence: TGTGCCATCAGTGACCCCGGGACAGGGGGCGACGAGCAGTACTTC. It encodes CAISDPGTGGDEQYF.